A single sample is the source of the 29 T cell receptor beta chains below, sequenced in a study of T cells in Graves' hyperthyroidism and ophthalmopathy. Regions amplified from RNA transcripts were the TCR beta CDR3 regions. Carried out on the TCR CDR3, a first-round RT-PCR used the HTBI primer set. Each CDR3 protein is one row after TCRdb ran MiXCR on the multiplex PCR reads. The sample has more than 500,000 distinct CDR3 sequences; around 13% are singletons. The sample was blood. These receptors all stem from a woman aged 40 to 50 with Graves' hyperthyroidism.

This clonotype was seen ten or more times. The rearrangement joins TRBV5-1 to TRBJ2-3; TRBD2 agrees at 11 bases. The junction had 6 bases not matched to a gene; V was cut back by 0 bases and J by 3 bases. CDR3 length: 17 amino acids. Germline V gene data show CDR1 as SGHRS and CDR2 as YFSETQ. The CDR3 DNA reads TGCGCCAGCAGCTTGGGGATAGCGGGAGGGCCGACAGATACGCAGTATTTT. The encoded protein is CASSLGIAGGPTDTQYF. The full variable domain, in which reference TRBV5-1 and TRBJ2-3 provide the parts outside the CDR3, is KAGVTQTPRYLIKTRGQQVTLSCSPISGHRSVSWYQQTPGQGLQFLFEYFSETQRNKGNFPGRFSGRQFSNSRSEMNVSTLELGDSALYLCASSLGIAGGPTDTQYFGPGTRLTVL.

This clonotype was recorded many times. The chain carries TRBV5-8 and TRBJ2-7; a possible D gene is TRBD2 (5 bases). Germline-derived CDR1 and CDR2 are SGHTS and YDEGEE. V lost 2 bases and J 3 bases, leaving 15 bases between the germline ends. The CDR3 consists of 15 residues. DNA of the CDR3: TGTGCCAGCAGCTTCGGAGCGGAGCTGATCTACGAGCAGTACTTC. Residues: CASSFGAELIYEQYF.

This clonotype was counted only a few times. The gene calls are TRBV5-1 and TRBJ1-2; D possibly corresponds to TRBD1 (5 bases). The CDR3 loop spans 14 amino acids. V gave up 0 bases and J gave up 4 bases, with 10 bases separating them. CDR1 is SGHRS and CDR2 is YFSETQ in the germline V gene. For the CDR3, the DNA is TGCGCCAGCAGCTTGGGAGGGGACGGCTATGGCTACACCTTC. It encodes CASSLGGDGYGYTF.

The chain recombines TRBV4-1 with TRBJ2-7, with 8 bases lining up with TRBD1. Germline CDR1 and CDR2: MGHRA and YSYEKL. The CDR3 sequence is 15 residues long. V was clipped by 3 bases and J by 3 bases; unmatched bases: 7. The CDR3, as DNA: TGCGCCAGCAGCCAGGCACCGGGACAGGTCTACGAGCAGTACTTC. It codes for CASSQAPGQVYEQYF.

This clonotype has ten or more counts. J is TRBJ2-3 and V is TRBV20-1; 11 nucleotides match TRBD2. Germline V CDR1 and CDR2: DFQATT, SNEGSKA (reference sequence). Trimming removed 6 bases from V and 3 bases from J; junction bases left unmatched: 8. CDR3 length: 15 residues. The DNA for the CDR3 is TGCAGTGCATCACGATCTAGCGGGGGGACAGATACGCAGTATTTT. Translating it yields CSASRSSGGTDTQYF.

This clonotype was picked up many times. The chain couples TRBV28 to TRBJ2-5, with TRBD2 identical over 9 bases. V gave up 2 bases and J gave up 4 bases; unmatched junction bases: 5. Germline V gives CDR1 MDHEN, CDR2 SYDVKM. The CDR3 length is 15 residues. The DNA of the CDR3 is TGTGCCAGCAGTTTAGCGGGAGGGATTGGAGAGACCCAGTACTTC. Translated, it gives CASSLAGGIGETQYF.

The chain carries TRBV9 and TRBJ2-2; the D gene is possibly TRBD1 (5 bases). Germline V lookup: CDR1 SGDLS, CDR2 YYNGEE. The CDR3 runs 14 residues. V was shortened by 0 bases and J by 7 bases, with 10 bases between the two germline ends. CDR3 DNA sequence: TGTGCCAGCAGCGTAGGGGGCGCGGTCGGGGAGCTGTTTTTT. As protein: CASSVGGAVGELFF.

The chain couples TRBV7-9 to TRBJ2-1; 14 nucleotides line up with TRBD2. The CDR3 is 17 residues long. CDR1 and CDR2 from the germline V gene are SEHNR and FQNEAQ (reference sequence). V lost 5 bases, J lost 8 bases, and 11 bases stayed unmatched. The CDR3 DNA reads TGTGCCAGCAGCCCGGTGGGGGGACTAGCGGGAGAGTATGAGCAGTTCTTC. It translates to CASSPVGGLAGEYEQFF.

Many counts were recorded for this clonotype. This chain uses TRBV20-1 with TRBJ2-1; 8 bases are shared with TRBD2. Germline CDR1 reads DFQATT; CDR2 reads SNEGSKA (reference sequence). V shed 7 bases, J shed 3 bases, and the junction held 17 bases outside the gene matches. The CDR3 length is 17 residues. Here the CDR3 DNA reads TGCAGTGTTAAGTTAACTAGCGGAGCCAAAAACTACAATGAGCAGTTCTTC. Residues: CSVKLTSGAKNYNEQFF.

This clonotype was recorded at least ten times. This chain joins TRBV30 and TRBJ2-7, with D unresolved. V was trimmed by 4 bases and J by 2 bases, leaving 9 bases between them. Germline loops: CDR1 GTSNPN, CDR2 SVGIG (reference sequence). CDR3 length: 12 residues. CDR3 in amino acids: CAWMSLAYEQYF. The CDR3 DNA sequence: TGTGCCTGGATGTCCCTAGCCTACGAGCAGTACTTC.

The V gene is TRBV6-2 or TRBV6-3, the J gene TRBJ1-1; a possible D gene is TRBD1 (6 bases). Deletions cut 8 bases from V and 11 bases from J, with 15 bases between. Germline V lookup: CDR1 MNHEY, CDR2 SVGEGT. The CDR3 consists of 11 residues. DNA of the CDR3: TGTGCCAGCGGGAGACAGGCGGCCGCTTTCTTT. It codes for CASGRQAAAFF.

CDR3 sequence: CASSSRQFSNYGYTF. CDR3 coding DNA: TGTGCCAGCAGCTCCCGACAGTTTAGTAACTATGGCTACACCTTC. J is TRBJ1-2 and V is TRBV3-1, with D maybe TRBD1 (5 bases). Germline lookup yields CDR1 LGHDT and CDR2 YNNKEL (reference sequence). This CDR3 region has 15 residues. Trimming took 5 bases from V and 1 from J, leaving 14 bases between them.

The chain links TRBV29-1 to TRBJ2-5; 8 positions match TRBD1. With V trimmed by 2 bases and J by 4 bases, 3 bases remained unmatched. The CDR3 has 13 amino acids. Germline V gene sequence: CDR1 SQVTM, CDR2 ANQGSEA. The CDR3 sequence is CSVEPDRGETQYF. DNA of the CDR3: TGCAGCGTTGAACCCGACAGGGGAGAGACCCAGTACTTC.

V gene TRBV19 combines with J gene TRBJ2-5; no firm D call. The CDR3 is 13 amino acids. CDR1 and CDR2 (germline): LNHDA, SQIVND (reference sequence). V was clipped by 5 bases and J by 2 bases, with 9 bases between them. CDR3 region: CASSRGYQETQYF. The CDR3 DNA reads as TGTGCCAGTAGTCGTGGGTATCAAGAGACCCAGTACTTC.

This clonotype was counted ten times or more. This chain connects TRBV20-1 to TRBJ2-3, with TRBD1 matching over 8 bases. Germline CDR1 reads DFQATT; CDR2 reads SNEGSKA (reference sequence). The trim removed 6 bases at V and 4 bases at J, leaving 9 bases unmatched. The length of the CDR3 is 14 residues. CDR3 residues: CSAHRQGRSDTQYF. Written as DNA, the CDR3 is TGCAGTGCACATAGACAGGGGAGGTCAGATACGCAGTATTTT.

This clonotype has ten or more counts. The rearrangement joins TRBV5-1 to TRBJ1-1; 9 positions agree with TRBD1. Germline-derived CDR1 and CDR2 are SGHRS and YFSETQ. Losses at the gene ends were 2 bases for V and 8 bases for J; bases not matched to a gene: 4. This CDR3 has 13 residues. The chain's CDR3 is CASSLAGQGEAFF. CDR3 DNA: TGCGCCAGCAGCTTAGCCGGACAGGGGGAAGCTTTCTTT.

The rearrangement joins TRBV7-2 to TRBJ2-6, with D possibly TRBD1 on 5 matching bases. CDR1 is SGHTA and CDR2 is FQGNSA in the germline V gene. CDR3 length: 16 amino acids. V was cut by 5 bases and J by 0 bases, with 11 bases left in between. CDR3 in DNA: TGTGCCAGCAGCCCATTGACAGCCTCTGGGGCCAACGTCCTGACTTTC. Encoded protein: CASSPLTASGANVLTF.

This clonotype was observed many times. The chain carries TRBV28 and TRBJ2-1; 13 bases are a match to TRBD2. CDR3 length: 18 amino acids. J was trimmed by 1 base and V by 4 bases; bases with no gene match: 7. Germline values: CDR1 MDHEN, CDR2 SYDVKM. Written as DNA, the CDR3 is TGTGCCAGCAGTTCCCACCGGACTAGCGGGGGATCCTACAATGAGCAGTTCTTC. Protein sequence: CASSSHRTSGGSYNEQFF. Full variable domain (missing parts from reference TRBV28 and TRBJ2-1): DVKVTQSSRYLVKRTGEKVFLECVQDMDHENMFWYRQDPGLGLRLIYFSYDVKMKEKGDIPEGYSVSREKKERFSLILESASTNQTSMYLCASSSHRTSGGSYNEQFFGPGTRLTVL.

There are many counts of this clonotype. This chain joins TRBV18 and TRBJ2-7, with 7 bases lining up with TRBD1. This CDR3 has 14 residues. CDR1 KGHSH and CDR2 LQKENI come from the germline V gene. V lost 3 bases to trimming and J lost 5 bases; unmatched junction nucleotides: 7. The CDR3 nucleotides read TGTGCCAGCTCACCGACTCTACAGGGGAACGAGCAGTACTTC. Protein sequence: CASSPTLQGNEQYF. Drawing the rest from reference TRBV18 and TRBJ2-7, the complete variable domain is NAGVMQNPRHLVRRRGQEARLRCSPMKGHSHVYWYRQLPEEGLKFMVYLQKENIIDESGMPKERFSAEFPKEGPSILRIQQVVRGDSAAYFCASSPTLQGNEQYFGPGTRLTVT.

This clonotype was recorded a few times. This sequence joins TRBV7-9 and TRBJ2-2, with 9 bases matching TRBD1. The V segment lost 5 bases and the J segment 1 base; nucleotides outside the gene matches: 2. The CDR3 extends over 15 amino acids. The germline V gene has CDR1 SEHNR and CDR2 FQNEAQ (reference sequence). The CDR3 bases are TGTGCCAGCAGCCAGGGACAGGGGAACACCGGGGAGCTGTTTTTT. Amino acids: CASSQGQGNTGELFF.

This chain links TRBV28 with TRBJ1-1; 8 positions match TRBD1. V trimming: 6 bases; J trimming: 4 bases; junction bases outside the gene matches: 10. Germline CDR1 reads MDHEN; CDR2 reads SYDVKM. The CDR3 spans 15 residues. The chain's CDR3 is CASRSTGAGRTEAFF. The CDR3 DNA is TGTGCCAGCAGATCGACAGGGGCGGGACGCACTGAAGCTTTCTTT.

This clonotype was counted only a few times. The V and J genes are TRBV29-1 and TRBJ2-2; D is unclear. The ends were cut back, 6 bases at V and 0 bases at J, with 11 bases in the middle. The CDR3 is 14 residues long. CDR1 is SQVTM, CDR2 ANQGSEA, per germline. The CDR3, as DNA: TGCAGCGTAGAGCACAGTGCGAACACCGGGGAGCTGTTTTTT. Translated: CSVEHSANTGELFF.

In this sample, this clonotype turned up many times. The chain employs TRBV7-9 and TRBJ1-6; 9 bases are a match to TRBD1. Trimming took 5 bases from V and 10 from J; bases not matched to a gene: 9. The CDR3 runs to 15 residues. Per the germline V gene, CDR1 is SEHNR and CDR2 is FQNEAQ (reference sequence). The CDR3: CASSLVQGAVSPLHF. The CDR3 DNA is TGTGCCAGCAGCCTAGTACAGGGGGCCGTATCACCCCTCCACTTT. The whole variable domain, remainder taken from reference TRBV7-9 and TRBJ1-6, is DTGVSQNPRHKITKRGQNVTFRCDPISEHNRLYWYRQTLGQGPEFLTYFQNEAQLEKSRLLSDRFSAERPKGSFSTLEIQRTEQGDSAMYLCASSLVQGAVSPLHFGNGTRLTVT.

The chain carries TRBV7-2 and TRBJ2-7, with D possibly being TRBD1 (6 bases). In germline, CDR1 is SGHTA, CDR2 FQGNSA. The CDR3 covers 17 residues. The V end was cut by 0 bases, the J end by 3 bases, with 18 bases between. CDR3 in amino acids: CASSLAHGQPLIYEQYF. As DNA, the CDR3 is TGTGCCAGCAGCTTAGCGCACGGACAGCCACTAATCTACGAGCAGTACTTC.

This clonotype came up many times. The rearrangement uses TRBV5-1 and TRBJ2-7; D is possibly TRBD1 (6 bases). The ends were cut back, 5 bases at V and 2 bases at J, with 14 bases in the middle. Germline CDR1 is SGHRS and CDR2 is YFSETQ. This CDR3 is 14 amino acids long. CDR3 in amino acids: CASRNQGRTYEQYF. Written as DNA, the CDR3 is TGCGCCAGCAGAAATCAGGGGCGTACCTACGAGCAGTACTTC.

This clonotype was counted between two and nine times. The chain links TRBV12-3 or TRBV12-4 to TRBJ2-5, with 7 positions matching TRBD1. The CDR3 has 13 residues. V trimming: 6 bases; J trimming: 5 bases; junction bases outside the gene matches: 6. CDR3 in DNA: TGTGCCAGCAGCCCGACAGGGTCGGAGACCCAGTACTTC. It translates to CASSPTGSETQYF.

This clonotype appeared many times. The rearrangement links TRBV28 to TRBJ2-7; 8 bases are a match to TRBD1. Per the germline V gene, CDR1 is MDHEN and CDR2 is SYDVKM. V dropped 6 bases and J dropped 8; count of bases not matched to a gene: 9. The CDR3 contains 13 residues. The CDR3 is CASSHGTGGQQYF. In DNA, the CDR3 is TGTGCCAGCAGCCACGGGACAGGTGGGCAGCAGTACTTC. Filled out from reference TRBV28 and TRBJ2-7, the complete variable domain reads DVKVTQSSRYLVKRTGEKVFLECVQDMDHENMFWYRQDPGLGLRLIYFSYDVKMKEKGDIPEGYSVSREKKERFSLILESASTNQTSMYLCASSHGTGGQQYFGPGTRLTVT.

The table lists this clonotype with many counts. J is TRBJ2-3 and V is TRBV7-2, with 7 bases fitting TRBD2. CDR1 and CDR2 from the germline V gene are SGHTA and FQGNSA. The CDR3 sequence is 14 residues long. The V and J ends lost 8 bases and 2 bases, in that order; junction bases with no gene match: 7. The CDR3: CASGEGPFTDTQYF. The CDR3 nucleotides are TGTGCCAGCGGGGAGGGCCCCTTCACAGATACGCAGTATTTT. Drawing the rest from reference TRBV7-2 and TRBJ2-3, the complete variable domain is GAGVSQSPSNKVTEKGKDVELRCDPISGHTALYWYRQSLGQGLEFLIYFQGNSAPDKSGLPSDRFSAERTGGSVSTLTIQRTQQEDSAVYLCASGEGPFTDTQYFGPGTRLTVL.

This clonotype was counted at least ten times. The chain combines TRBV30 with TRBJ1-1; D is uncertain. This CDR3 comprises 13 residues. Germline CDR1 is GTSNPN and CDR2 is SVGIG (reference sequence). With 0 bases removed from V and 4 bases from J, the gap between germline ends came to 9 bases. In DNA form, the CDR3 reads TGTGCCTGGAGTGTTGAGGGTCCCACTGAAGCTTTCTTT. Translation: CAWSVEGPTEAFF.